A single sample is the source of the 18 T cell receptor beta chains below, sequenced in a study of CD8+ T cells in alopecia areata. TCR sequencing used cDNA made by reverse transcription of extracted RNA. Here immunoSEQ multiplex PCR was the method, and the copy in TCRdb shows in-frame clones only, minus some. The table has about 130,000 clones, roughly 54% seen once; the top ten hold 4.5%. The sample consisted of CD4+ T cells sorted from blood, taken at week 0. Every receptor here comes from a human donor with alopecia areata.

The chain links TRBV27 to TRBJ1-1; 7 nucleotides line up with TRBD1. CDR1 and CDR2 from the germline V gene are MNHEY and SMNVEV (reference sequence). V was clipped by 9 bases and J by 3 bases; unmatched bases: 7. CDR3 length equals 13 residues. CDR3 DNA: TGTGCCAGGAGCTTAACAGGGGACACTGAAGCTTTCTTT. It encodes CARSLTGDTEAFF.

This clone has more than one count but fewer than ten. The V and J genes are TRBV6-7 and TRBJ2-5, with 7 bases identical to TRBD1. TRBV6-7 is known as an ORF, though its function is uncertain. The V and J ends lost 6 bases and 2 bases, in that order; junction bases with no gene match: 12. There are 16 residues in the CDR3. The CDR3 here is CASSWDSAWRQETQYF. CDR3 in DNA: TGTGCCAGCAGCTGGGACAGCGCGTGGAGACAAGAGACCCAGTACTTC.

This chain uses TRBV4-3 with TRBJ2-6; TRBD2 agrees at 7 bases. Germline CDR1 reads LGHNA; CDR2 reads YSLEER. This CDR3 is built from 17 residues. V was pared by 0 bases and J by 2 bases, with 4 bases of the junction left unmatched. The CDR3 sequence is CASSQEKGGAGANVLTF. The CDR3 DNA reads as TGCGCCAGCAGCCAAGAGAAGGGAGGGGCTGGGGCCAACGTCCTGACTTTC.

The CDR3 spells CAISVQPPEGGYTF. CDR3 coding DNA: TGTGCCATCAGTGTCCAACCCCCGGAAGGAGGCTACACCTTC. The chain couples TRBV10-3 to TRBJ1-2, with no clear D. The germline V gene has CDR1 ENHRY and CDR2 SYGVKD. V lost 4 bases, J lost 8 bases, and 17 bases lay in between. The CDR3 is made up of 14 amino acids.

The rearrangement links TRBV4-3 to TRBJ1-1; no clear D gene. The CDR3 contains 15 residues. Trimming removed 0 bases at V and 3 bases at J, with 11 bases between. Looked up from germline, CDR1 is LGHNA and CDR2 is YSLEER. This CDR3 reads CASSQDRFGDTEAFF. The CDR3 DNA follows: TGCGCCAGCAGCCAAGATCGTTTTGGGGACACTGAAGCTTTCTTT.

The V gene is TRBV2, the J gene TRBJ2-7; 7 bases align to TRBD2. V gave up 7 bases and J gave up 5 bases; unmatched junction bases: 14. Germline assignment: CDR1 SNHLY and CDR2 FYNNEI. The CDR3 is made up of 15 amino acids. The CDR3 sequence: CASNPGDYFDDEQYF. DNA of the CDR3: TGTGCCAGCAATCCCGGGGACTACTTCGACGACGAGCAGTACTTC.

The chain combines TRBV2 with TRBJ1-1; D is uncertain. CDR3 length: 11 amino acids. With 0 bases removed from V and 8 bases from J, the gap between germline ends came to 4 bases. The germline gives CDR1 SNHLY, CDR2 FYNNEI. CDR3 in amino acids: CASSEALEAFF. The CDR3 DNA reads as TGTGCCAGCAGTGAAGCGCTCGAAGCTTTCTTT.

This chain's CDR3 is CASSYAGTAGREQYF. In nucleotides, the CDR3 is TGTGCCAGCAGTTACGCCGGGACAGCCGGCCGCGAGCAGTACTTC. The chain is built from TRBV2 and TRBJ2-7; the match to TRBD1 covers 7 bases. The J segment lost 6 bases and the V segment lost 5 bases, leaving 13 bases of the junction unmatched. The CDR3 runs 15 residues. CDR1 and CDR2 from the germline V gene are SNHLY and FYNNEI.

The chain has TRBV5-1 and TRBJ1-5; D ambiguous. This CDR3 comprises 16 residues. The V and J ends lost 2 bases and 5 bases respectively, with 17 bases between them. CDR1 SGHRS and CDR2 YFSETQ come from the germline V gene. The CDR3 region has the DNA TGCGCCAGCAGCTTAGCCCCTAGCGGGGTAGATCAGCCCCAGCATTTT. It yields the protein CASSLAPSGVDQPQHF.

A few counts support this clone. The chain's CDR3 is CASSQRRFGANVLTF. CDR3 bases: TGTGCCAGCAGCCAACGGAGGTTCGGGGCCAACGTCCTGACTTTC. The J gene is TRBJ2-6, the V gene TRBV9, with D perhaps matching TRBD2 (5 bases). In germline, CDR1 is SGDLS, CDR2 YYNGEE. The germline V and J ends were trimmed by 4 bases and 4 bases, with 12 bases remaining between them. The CDR3 sequence is 15 residues long.

This clone was found a few times. CDR3 DNA sequence: TGTGCCAGCAGACGGGGTGTCTCTGGAAACACCATATATTTT. Residues: CASRRGVSGNTIYF. V and J are TRBV6-5 and TRBJ1-3, with D uncertain. The germline gives CDR1 MNHEY, CDR2 SVGAGI. V dropped 6 bases and J dropped 0 bases, with 9 bases sitting between them. CDR3 length: 14 amino acids.

The rearrangement links TRBV27 to TRBJ2-7; either TRBD1 or TRBD2 may fit D (5 bases each). Trimming took 2 bases from V and 2 from J, leaving 13 bases between them. Germline CDR1 is MNHEY and CDR2 is SMNVEV (reference sequence). There are 15 residues in the CDR3. In nucleotides, the CDR3 is TGTGCCAGCAGTTTAAGTGTCGGGGACGCCTACGAGCAGTACTTC. As protein: CASSLSVGDAYEQYF.

The chain combines TRBV15 with TRBJ1-5, with D perhaps matching TRBD1 (5 bases). Germline lookup yields CDR1 LNHNV and CDR2 YYDKDF (reference sequence). The CDR3 covers 16 residues. Trimming took off 8 bases at V and 1 base at J, with 18 bases between the two ends. The chain's CDR3 is CATGGTVPISNQPQHF. CDR3 nucleotides: TGTGCCACCGGGGGAACAGTGCCTATCAGCAATCAGCCCCAGCATTTT.

V usage is TRBV10-3 and J usage is TRBJ1-1; D ambiguous. CDR1 ENHRY and CDR2 SYGVKD come from the germline V gene. Trimming cost V 0 bases and J 0 bases, with 11 bases left between them. This CDR3 is built from 16 residues. For the CDR3, the DNA is TGTGCCATCAGTGAGTCGATCCCCGAGATGAACACTGAAGCTTTCTTT. Its translation: CAISESIPEMNTEAFF.

V usage is TRBV7-9 and J usage is TRBJ2-3; D perhaps matches TRBD2 (7 bases). CDR1 and CDR2 from the germline V gene are SEHNR and FQNEAQ (reference sequence). The V end lost 2 bases, the J end lost 2 bases, and 14 bases lay between the germline ends. The CDR3 spans 16 residues. The CDR3 DNA reads TGTGCCAGCAGCTTACGGGCGGGGGCCCCCACAGATACGCAGTATTTT. The encoded protein is CASSLRAGAPTDTQYF.

This clone was counted only a few times. The V and J genes are TRBV7-3 and TRBJ2-2, with D unclear. CDR1 SGHTA and CDR2 FQGTGA come from the germline V gene. CDR3 length: 13 residues. V lost 0 bases to trimming and J lost 7 bases, with 6 bases between them. The DNA of the CDR3 is TGTGCCAGCAGCTTAACCTTAGGCGGGGAGCTGTTTTTT. Translated, it gives CASSLTLGGELFF.

The chain has TRBV7-2 and TRBJ2-5, with D possibly being TRBD1 (6 bases). The V end lost 1 base, the J end lost 6 bases, and 9 bases lay between the germline ends. Germline lookup yields CDR1 SGHTA and CDR2 FQGNSA. CDR3 length: 13 residues. CDR3 sequence: CASSLGQEQTQYF. The CDR3 DNA follows: TGTGCCAGCAGCTTAGGACAGGAGCAGACCCAGTACTTC.

This clone was detected only a few times. The rearrangement joins TRBV19 to TRBJ2-7; possibly TRBD1 or TRBD2 for D (5 bases each). V was pared by 7 bases and J by 5 bases, with 12 bases between. The CDR3 covers 12 residues. Germline-derived CDR1 and CDR2 are LNHDA and SQIVND (reference sequence). The CDR3 loop is CASKGPLDEQYF. DNA of the CDR3: TGTGCCAGTAAGGGACCACTGGACGAGCAGTACTTC.